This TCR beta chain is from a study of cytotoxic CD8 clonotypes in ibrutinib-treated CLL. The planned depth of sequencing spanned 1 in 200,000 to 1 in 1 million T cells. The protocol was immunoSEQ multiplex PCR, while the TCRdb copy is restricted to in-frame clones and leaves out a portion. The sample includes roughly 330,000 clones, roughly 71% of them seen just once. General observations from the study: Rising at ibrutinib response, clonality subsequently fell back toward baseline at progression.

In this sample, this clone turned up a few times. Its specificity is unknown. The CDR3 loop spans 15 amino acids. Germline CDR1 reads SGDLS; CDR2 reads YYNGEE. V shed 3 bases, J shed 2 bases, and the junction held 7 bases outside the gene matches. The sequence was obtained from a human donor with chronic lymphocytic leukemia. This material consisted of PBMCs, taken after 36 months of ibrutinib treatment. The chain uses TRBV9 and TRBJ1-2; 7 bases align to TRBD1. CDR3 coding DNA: TGTGCCAGCAGCGGGGGGACAGCAATCAACTATGGCTACACCTTC. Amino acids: CASSGGTAINYGYTF. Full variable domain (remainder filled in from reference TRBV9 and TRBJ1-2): DSGVTQTPKHLITATGQRVTLRCSPRSGDLSVYWYQQSLDQGLQFLIQYYNGEERAKGNILERFSAQQFPDLHSELNLSSLELGDSALYFCASSGGTAINYGYTFGSGTRLTVV.